This T cell receptor (beta chain) was recovered during a study of T cell responses to AZD1222 COVID-19 vaccine. The method was immunoSEQ multiplex PCR; TCRdb's version includes in-frame clones alone and lacks a portion of them. The data hold about 110,000 clones, with around 94% observed a single time. This CDR3 region has 10 residues. V lost 6 bases, J lost 3 bases, and 2 bases lay in between. CDR1 and CDR2 from the germline V gene are LNHDA and SQIVND (reference sequence). Findings of the study overall: The study sampled repertoires only after the peak T cell response. Across the whole spike, CD4 TCRs peaked at regions 160-218 and 743-854. Baseline serostatus was positive in only six AZD1222 recipients. Unmutated variant regions are reportedly targeted by nearly half of spike-specific TCRs.

About this clone itself: Its target is not known.

Sequencing used peripheral blood, obtained on day 0 of AZD1222 vaccination. J is TRBJ1-1 and V is TRBV19; D is uncertain. This TCR was recovered from an adult in good health. In DNA form, the CDR3 reads TGTGCCAGTAGCGACACTGAAGCTTTCTTT. Amino acid sequence: CASSDTEAFF.